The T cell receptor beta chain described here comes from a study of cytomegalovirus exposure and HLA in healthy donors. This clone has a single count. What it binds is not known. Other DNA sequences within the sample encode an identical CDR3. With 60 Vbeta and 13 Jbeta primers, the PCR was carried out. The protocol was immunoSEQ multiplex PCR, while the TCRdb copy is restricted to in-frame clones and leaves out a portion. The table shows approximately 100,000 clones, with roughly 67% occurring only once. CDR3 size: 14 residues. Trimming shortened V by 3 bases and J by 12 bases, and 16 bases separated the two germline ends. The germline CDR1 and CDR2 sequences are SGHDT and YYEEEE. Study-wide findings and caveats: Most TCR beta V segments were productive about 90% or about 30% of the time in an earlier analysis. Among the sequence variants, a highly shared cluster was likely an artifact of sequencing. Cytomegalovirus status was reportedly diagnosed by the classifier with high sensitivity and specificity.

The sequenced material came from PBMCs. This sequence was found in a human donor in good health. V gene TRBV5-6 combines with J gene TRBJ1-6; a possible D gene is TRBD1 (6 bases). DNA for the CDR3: TGTGCCAGCAGCTGGGGGCTCATTGGAGGACCCCTCCACTTT. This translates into CASSWGLIGGPLHF.